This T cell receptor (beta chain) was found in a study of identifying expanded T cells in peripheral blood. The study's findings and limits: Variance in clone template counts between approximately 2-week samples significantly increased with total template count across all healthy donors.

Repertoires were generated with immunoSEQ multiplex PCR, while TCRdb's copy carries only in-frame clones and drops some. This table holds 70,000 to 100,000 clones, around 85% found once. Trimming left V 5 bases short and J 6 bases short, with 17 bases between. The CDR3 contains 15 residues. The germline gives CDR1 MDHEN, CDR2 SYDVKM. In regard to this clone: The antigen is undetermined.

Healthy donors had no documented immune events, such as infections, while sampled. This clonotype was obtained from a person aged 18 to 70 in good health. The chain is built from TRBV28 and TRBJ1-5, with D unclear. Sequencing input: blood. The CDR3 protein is CASSRALPFSQPQHF. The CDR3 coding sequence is TGTGCCAGCAGTCGGGCTCTACCTTTCTCTCAGCCCCAGCATTTT.